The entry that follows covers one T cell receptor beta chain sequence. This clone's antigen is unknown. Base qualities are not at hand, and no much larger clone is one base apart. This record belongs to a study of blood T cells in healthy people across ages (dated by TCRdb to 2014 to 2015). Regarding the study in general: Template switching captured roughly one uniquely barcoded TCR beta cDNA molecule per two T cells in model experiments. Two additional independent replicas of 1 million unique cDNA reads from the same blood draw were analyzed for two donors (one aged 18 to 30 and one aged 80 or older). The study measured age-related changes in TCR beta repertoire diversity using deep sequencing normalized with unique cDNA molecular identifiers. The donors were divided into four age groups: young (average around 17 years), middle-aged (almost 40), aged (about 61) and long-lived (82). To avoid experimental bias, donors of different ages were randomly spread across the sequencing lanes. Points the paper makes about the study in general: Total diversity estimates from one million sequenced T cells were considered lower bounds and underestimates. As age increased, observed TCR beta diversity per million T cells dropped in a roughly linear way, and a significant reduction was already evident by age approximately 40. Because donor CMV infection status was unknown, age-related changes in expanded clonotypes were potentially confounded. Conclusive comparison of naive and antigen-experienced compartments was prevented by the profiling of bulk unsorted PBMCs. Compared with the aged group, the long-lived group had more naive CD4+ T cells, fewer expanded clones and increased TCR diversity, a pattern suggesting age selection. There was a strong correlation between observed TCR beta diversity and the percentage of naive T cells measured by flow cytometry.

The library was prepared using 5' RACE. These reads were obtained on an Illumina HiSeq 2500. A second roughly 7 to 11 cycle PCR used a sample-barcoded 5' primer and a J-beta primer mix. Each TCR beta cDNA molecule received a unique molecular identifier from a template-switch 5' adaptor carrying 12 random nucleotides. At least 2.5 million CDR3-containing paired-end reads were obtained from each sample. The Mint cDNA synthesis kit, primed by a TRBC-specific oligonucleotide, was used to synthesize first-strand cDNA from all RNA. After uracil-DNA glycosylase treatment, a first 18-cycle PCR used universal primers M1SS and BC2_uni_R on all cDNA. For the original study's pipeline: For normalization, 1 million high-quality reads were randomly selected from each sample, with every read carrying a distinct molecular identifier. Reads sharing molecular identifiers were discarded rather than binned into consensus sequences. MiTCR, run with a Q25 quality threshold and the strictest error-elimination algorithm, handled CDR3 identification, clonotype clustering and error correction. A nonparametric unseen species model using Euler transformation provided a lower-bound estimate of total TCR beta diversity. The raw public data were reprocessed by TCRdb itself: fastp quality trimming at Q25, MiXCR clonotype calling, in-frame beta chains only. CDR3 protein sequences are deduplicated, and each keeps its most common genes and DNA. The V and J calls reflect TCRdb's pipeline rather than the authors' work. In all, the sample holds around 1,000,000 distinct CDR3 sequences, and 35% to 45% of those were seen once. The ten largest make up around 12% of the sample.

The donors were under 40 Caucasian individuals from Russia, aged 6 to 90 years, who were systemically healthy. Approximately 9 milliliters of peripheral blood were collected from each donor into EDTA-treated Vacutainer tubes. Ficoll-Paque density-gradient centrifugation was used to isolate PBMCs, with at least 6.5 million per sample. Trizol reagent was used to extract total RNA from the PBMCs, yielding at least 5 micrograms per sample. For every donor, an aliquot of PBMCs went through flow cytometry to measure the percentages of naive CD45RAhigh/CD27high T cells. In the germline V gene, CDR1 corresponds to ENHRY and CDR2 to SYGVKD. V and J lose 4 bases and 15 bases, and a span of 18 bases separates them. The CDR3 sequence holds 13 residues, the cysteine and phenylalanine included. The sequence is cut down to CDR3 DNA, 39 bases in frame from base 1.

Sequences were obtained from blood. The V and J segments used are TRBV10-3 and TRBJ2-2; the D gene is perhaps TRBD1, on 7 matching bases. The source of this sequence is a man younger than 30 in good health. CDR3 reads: CAISAEQGRRVFF. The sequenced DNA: TGTGCCATCAGTGCAGAACAGGGGAGGAGGGTGTTTTTT.